The 26 T cell receptor beta chains below were found in one sample sequenced in a study of blood T cell repertoires in COVID-19. Produced via immunoSEQ multiplex PCR; TCRdb's table is partial and in-frame only. This sample has roughly 400,000 clones, with around nine tenths found just once. Sequencing was done on a sample of PBMCs or T cells enriched from blood (not recorded which). These receptors all stem from a woman younger than 30 who had been exposed to COVID-19.

The J gene is TRBJ1-5, the V gene TRBV2; 8 nucleotides agree with TRBD1. There are 19 residues in the CDR3. Germline CDR1 reads SNHLY; CDR2 reads FYNNEI. The trim removed 5 bases at V and 0 bases at J, leaving 15 bases unmatched. CDR3 coding DNA: TGTGCCAGCAGTCGTAGACCGGGACAGGTGTTTTATAGCAATCAGCCCCAGCATTTT. Protein sequence: CASSRRPGQVFYSNQPQHF.

As to this clone: Other DNA sequences from this sample encode an identical CDR3 as well. The chain is built from TRBV27 and TRBJ1-5; D possibly corresponds to TRBD1 (6 bases). The CDR3 totals 15 residues. The V end lost 5 bases, the J end lost 0 bases, and 11 bases lay between the germline ends. Per germline, CDR1 MNHEY and CDR2 SMNVEV (reference sequence). DNA of the CDR3: TGTGCCAGCAGTCCACAGGGAAATAGCAATCAGCCCCAGCATTTT. Amino acids: CASSPQGNSNQPQHF.

The V gene is TRBV9, the J gene TRBJ1-5, with D possibly matching TRBD1 (5 bases). Germline CDR1 SGDLS, CDR2 YYNGEE. The CDR3 is 15 amino acids. V lost 0 bases and J lost 6, with 13 bases in between. CDR3 DNA sequence: TGTGCCAGCAGCGTAGCTGACCAGGGTAGTCAGCCCCAGCATTTT. Protein product: CASSVADQGSQPQHF.

CDR3 sequence: CASSLGGTGLQNYGYTF. The CDR3 nucleotides are TGTGCCAGCAGCTTAGGGGGGACAGGCCTCCAAAACTATGGCTACACCTTC. This chain joins TRBV7-9 and TRBJ1-2; 8 positions match TRBD1. Trimming cost V 1 base and J 2 bases; bases outside gene matches: 9. The CDR3 is made up of 17 amino acids. Germline CDR1 and CDR2: SEHNR and FQNEAQ (reference sequence).

This clone has more than one count but fewer than ten. J is TRBJ1-3 and V is TRBV10-1, with 7 bases aligning to TRBD1. CDR1 is WNHNN and CDR2 is SYGVQD in the germline V gene (reference sequence). This CDR3 is 17 amino acids long. Trimming took 3 bases from V and 0 from J; bases not matched to a gene: 8. The CDR3 DNA sequence: TGCGCCAGCAGTGAAGGGGACAGACTGAGCTCTGGAAACACCATATATTTT. Its translation: CASSEGDRLSSGNTIYF.

This CDR3 is CASSGDRGLTGELFF. The CDR3 region has the DNA TGCGCCAGCAGTGGGGACAGGGGGCTCACCGGGGAGCTGTTTTTT. The V and J genes are TRBV10-1 and TRBJ2-2, with 12 bases identical to TRBD1. The junction had 1 base not matched to a gene; V was cut back by 4 bases and J by 4 bases. The CDR3 is 15 amino acids. Germline loops: CDR1 WNHNN, CDR2 SYGVQD (reference sequence).

The CDR3 DNA follows: TGTGCCAGTAGATTCGACAGGGCAAGTAATGAAAAACTGTTTTTT. Translation: CASRFDRASNEKLFF. The chain is built from TRBV19 and TRBJ1-4; TRBD1 matches 7 bases. The germline CDR1 and CDR2 sequences are LNHDA and SQIVND (reference sequence). Trimming took 6 bases from V and 4 from J; bases not matched to a gene: 8. The CDR3 length is 15 residues.

This sequence joins TRBV28 and TRBJ1-6, with TRBD1 matching 10 bases. This CDR3 spans 15 amino acids. Looked up from germline, CDR1 is MDHEN and CDR2 is SYDVKM. Trimming at V came to 3 bases and at J to 7 bases, leaving 3 bases not matched to a gene. The CDR3 loop is CASSLGGQGNSPLHF. Here the CDR3 DNA reads TGTGCCAGCAGTTTGGGGGGACAGGGGAATTCACCCCTCCACTTT.

V and J are TRBV12-3 or TRBV12-4 and TRBJ1-2, with 7 bases identical to TRBD1. The V and J ends lost 7 bases and 4 bases, in that order; junction bases with no gene match: 6. CDR3 length: 13 residues. The CDR3 loop reads CASTTGTAYGYTF. CDR3 coding DNA: TGTGCCAGCACCACCGGGACAGCCTATGGCTACACCTTC.

The chain combines TRBV27 with TRBJ2-7; TRBD1 matches 10 bases. The CDR3 extends over 16 amino acids. V lost 4 bases to trimming and J lost 0 bases; unmatched junction nucleotides: 6. Germline CDR1 and CDR2: MNHEY and SMNVEV (reference sequence). The DNA for the CDR3 is TGTGCCAGCAGTTCCCGAAGGACAGGGGGCTCCTACGAGCAGTACTTC. Translated, it gives CASSSRRTGGSYEQYF.

The chain is built from TRBV28 and TRBJ1-5; 7 bases match TRBD1. The germline V gene encodes CDR1 MDHEN and CDR2 SYDVKM. The CDR3 spans 13 residues. J lost 3 bases, V lost 7 bases, and 3 bases had no gene match. CDR3 loop: CASTDRDNQPQHF. In nucleotides, the CDR3 is TGTGCCAGCACTGACAGGGACAATCAGCCCCAGCATTTT.

The chain combines TRBV27 with TRBJ2-1, with 10 bases that match TRBD2. The CDR3 has 17 amino acids. V lost 7 bases, J lost 0 bases, and 9 bases stayed unmatched. The V gene's germline CDR1 is MNHEY and CDR2 SMNVEV (reference sequence). DNA for the CDR3: TGTGCCAGCAAAGAACTAGCGGGACCCCGCTCCTACAATGAGCAGTTCTTC. The encoded protein is CASKELAGPRSYNEQFF.

The chain uses TRBV28 and TRBJ1-6; TRBD1 agrees at 10 bases. The germline V gene has CDR1 MDHEN and CDR2 SYDVKM. The length of the CDR3 is 14 residues. Germline trimming cut 6 bases from V and 10 bases from J; bases unmatched to any gene: 6. CDR3 sequence (DNA): TGTGCCAGCAGCTCGACAGGGGGCTGGTCACCCCTCCACTTT. Residues: CASSSTGGWSPLHF.

This chain connects TRBV28 to TRBJ2-1; TRBD2 might be the D (5 bases). The CDR3 extends over 16 amino acids. Germline lookup yields CDR1 MDHEN and CDR2 SYDVKM. Between the trimmed V and J ends, which lost 6 bases and 3 bases, there was a span of 18 bases. CDR3 loop: CASSPGELGVYNEQFF. CDR3 DNA: TGTGCCAGCAGCCCTGGGGAGTTAGGAGTCTACAATGAGCAGTTCTTC. The variable domain in full, with the rest retrieved from reference TRBV28 and TRBJ2-1, is DVKVTQSSRYLVKRTGEKVFLECVQDMDHENMFWYRQDPGLGLRLIYFSYDVKMKEKGDIPEGYSVSREKKERFSLILESASTNQTSMYLCASSPGELGVYNEQFFGPGTRLTVL.

This chain uses TRBV5-6 with TRBJ1-4; perhaps TRBD1 as D (5 bases). Trimming removed 3 bases at V and 8 bases at J, with 11 bases between. Germline CDR1 is SGHDT and CDR2 is YYEEEE. The CDR3 is 13 amino acids. CDR3 in DNA: TGTGCCAGCAGCTCATTTACAGGCGAAAAACTGTTTTTT. Its protein is CASSSFTGEKLFF.

The chain links TRBV9 to TRBJ1-2, with 7 bases lining up with TRBD1. J gave up 1 base and V 3 bases, and 12 bases lay outside the gene matches. The CDR3 has 17 residues. Germline-derived CDR1 and CDR2 are SGDLS and YYNGEE. DNA of the CDR3: TGTGCCAGCAGCGCAGGATCCCGGGACAGACTTAACTATGGCTACACCTTC. Amino acid sequence: CASSAGSRDRLNYGYTF.

This clone was found once. The V call is TRBV18, the J call TRBJ1-5; 9 bases line up with TRBD1. The CDR3 spans 15 residues. V lost 3 bases to trimming and J lost 7 bases; unmatched junction nucleotides: 7. The V gene's germline CDR1 is KGHSH and CDR2 LQKENI. The CDR3 reads CASSPATGGRQPQHF. In DNA, the CDR3 is TGTGCCAGCTCACCGGCCACAGGGGGCCGGCAGCCCCAGCATTTT.

The rearrangement links TRBV11-3 to TRBJ2-3, with 7 positions matching TRBD1. Trimming at V came to 5 bases and at J to 12 bases, leaving 11 bases not matched to a gene. The CDR3 spans 13 residues. Germline V gives CDR1 SGHNT, CDR2 YENEEA. The CDR3 loop reads CASSINIGDSQYF. The CDR3 DNA is TGTGCCAGCAGCATCAATATCGGGGACAGCCAGTATTTT.

V is TRBV7-9 and J is TRBJ1-6, with D possibly TRBD1 on 5 matching bases. The CDR3 sequence is 16 residues long. Trimming removed 3 bases from V and 0 bases from J, with 9 bases in between. Per the germline V gene, CDR1 is SEHNR and CDR2 is FQNEAQ (reference sequence). The CDR3 DNA reads TGTGCCAGCAGCTTCGCGACAGCCTCCTATAATTCACCCCTCCACTTT. Protein: CASSFATASYNSPLHF.

This sequence joins TRBV19 and TRBJ2-1, with TRBD2 matching 13 bases. V trimming: 8 bases; J trimming: 9 bases; junction bases outside the gene matches: 10. The CDR3 length is 15 residues. Germline CDR1 LNHDA, CDR2 SQIVND (reference sequence). The CDR3 DNA reads as TGTGCCAGTGGCTACACTAGCGGGGGGGCCGGTGAGCAGTTCTTC. This codes for CASGYTSGGAGEQFF.

This CDR3 reads CASSSQGYGYTF. The CDR3 DNA follows: TGTGCCAGCAGCTCCCAGGGCTATGGCTACACCTTC. This rearrangement joins TRBV7-2 to TRBJ1-2; TRBD1 is a possible D gene (5 bases). Germline V gene data show CDR1 as SGHTA and CDR2 as FQGNSA. This CDR3 contains 12 residues. Trimming cost V 4 bases and J 4 bases, with 7 bases left between them.

About this clone: Within the sample, other DNA sequences also encode this same CDR3. The gene calls are TRBV9 and TRBJ1-3; D not resolved. Germline V lookup: CDR1 SGDLS, CDR2 YYNGEE. The CDR3 extends over 14 amino acids. Trimming removed 0 bases from V and 4 bases from J, with 8 bases in between. The CDR3 reads CASSVVGGGNTIYF. The CDR3 nucleotides are TGTGCCAGCAGCGTAGTTGGAGGGGGAAACACCATATATTTT.

The chain employs TRBV5-1 and TRBJ2-1; 7 positions match TRBD2. CDR3 length equals 16 residues. The germline V gene encodes CDR1 SGHRS and CDR2 YFSETQ. The V segment lost 3 bases and the J segment 0 bases; nucleotides outside the gene matches: 6. In DNA, the CDR3 is TGCGCCAGCAGCTGGGCCGGGGGGATCTCCTACAATGAGCAGTTCTTC. This sequence encodes CASSWAGGISYNEQFF.

This clone showed up just once. The V call is TRBV6-5, the J call TRBJ2-7; the D gene is possibly TRBD2 (5 bases). Trimming removed 9 bases at V and 0 bases at J, with 15 bases between. This CDR3 spans 14 amino acids. CDR1 is MNHEY and CDR2 is SVGAGI in the germline V gene. CDR3 nucleotides: TGTGCCAGTATGGTGGGGAGAAGCTCCTACGAGCAGTACTTC. This sequence encodes CASMVGRSSYEQYF.

V usage is TRBV7-9 and J usage is TRBJ1-1, with 8 positions matching TRBD1. CDR1 is SEHNR and CDR2 is FQNEAQ in the germline V gene (reference sequence). The ends lost 2 bases at V and 1 base at J; junction bases unmatched: 6. The CDR3 covers 16 residues. The CDR3 reads CASSLRAGGKNTEAFF. The DNA of the CDR3 is TGTGCCAGCAGCTTACGTGCAGGGGGCAAGAACACTGAAGCTTTCTTT.

This clone occurred once. The CDR3 DNA is TGTGCCTGGACTCTAGGGGCAGGCGGGAACACTGAAGCTTTCTTT. Translation gives CAWTLGAGGNTEAFF. The chain recombines TRBV30 with TRBJ1-1; maybe TRBD1 (5 bases). Germline V gene sequence: CDR1 GTSNPN, CDR2 SVGIG (reference sequence). With 4 bases removed from V and 1 base from J, the gap between germline ends came to 16 bases. The CDR3 length is 15 residues.